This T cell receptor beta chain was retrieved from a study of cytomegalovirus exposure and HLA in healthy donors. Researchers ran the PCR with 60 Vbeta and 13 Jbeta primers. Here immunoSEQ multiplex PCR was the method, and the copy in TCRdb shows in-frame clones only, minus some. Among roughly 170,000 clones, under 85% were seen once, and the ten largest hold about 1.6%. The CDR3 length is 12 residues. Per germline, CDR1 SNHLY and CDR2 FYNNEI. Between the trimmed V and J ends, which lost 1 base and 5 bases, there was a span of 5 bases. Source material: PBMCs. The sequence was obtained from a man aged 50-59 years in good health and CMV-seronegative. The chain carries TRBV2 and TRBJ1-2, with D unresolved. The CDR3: CASSEEEYGYTF. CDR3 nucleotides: TGTGCCAGCAGTGAAGAGGAGTATGGCTACACCTTC.